This T cell receptor beta chain came from a study of control samples from healthy donors and cancer patients. The assay was immunoSEQ multiplex PCR, and TCRdb's table has in-frame clones only and misses some. The table records about 170,000 clones, about 91% of them present only once. The germline gives CDR1 LNHDA, CDR2 SQIVND (reference sequence). This CDR3 is built from 15 residues. V was clipped by 5 bases and J by 9 bases; unmatched bases: 11. Sequenced material: blood. This chain connects TRBV19 to TRBJ2-3; 10 bases line up with TRBD2. This receptor was obtained from a woman in her twenties or thirties in good health. Here the CDR3 reads CASSSSASGSGTQYF. In DNA form, the CDR3 reads TGTGCCAGTAGTTCGTCGGCTAGCGGGAGTGGAACGCAGTATTTT.